These 27 T cell receptor beta chains came from one sample sequenced in a study of CD8+CD57+ T cells in acquired aplastic anemia. According to the study, genomic DNA was the template for TCR beta VDJ and CDR3 profiling. TCRdb re-derived calls from the reads in MiXCR, one entry per CDR3 protein. This sample has approximately 180,000 distinct CDR3 sequences, with roughly 63% found just once. Previously, flow cytometry had revealed CD8+CD57+ cell expansion in the patients chosen for sequencing. What was sequenced was sorted CD4+, CD8+, or CD8+CD57+ T cells (not recorded which) from PBMCs. The receptors were gathered from a human donor with aplastic anemia.

The chain uses TRBV7-8 and TRBJ2-1; the match to TRBD2 covers 9 bases. Germline CDR1 and CDR2: SGHVS and FQNEAQ. V lost 5 bases and J lost 4; bases outside the gene matches: 6. The CDR3 contains 15 residues. The CDR3 bases are TGTGCCAGCAGCCCCCCCGGACTAGCGTACAATGAGCAGTTCTTC. Its translation: CASSPPGLAYNEQFF.

The gene calls are TRBV5-4 and TRBJ1-6; 9 nucleotides agree with TRBD1. Germline CDR1 reads SGHNT; CDR2 reads YYREEE (reference sequence). The CDR3 totals 14 residues. J was trimmed by 10 bases and V by 1 base; bases with no gene match: 3. CDR3 amino acids: CASSLTGGRSPLHF. CDR3 coding DNA: TGTGCCAGCAGCTTGACAGGGGGCCGGTCACCCCTCCACTTT.

The J gene is TRBJ1-4, the V gene TRBV2; D may be TRBD1 (5 bases). The CDR3 contains 14 residues. Deletions cut 8 bases from V and 8 bases from J, with 18 bases between. CDR1 and CDR2 from the germline V gene are SNHLY and FYNNEI. CDR3 sequence (DNA): TGTGCCAGCCGCCCCGAGGGGTTCGGGGAAAAACTGTTTTTT. The encoded protein is CASRPEGFGEKLFF.

About this clonotype itself: As the CDR3 is not closed by the conserved phenylalanine or tryptophan, this likely results from a read error. This rearrangement joins TRBV4-3 to TRBJ1-1; weak D call: TRBD1 (5 bases). The CDR3 covers 15 residues. Germline V gene data show CDR1 as LGHNA and CDR2 as YSLEER. V was shortened by 4 bases and J by 1 base, with 13 bases between the two germline ends. CDR3 region: CASSPTEGTNTEAFL. CDR3 bases: TGCGCCAGCAGCCCCACAGAGGGGACGAACACTGAAGCTTTCCTT.

The V gene is TRBV7-2, the J gene TRBJ1-2; TRBD1 matches 8 bases. This CDR3 comprises 13 residues. The ends lost 3 bases at V and 6 bases at J; junction bases unmatched: 3. Germline CDR1 and CDR2: SGHTA and FQGNSA. The CDR3 DNA reads TGTGCCAGCAGCTTCCGACAGGGGAATGGCTACACCTTC. This translates into CASSFRQGNGYTF.

V is TRBV15 and J is TRBJ2-7, with 9 bases fitting TRBD2. This CDR3 comprises 17 residues. Germline-derived CDR1 and CDR2 are LNHNV and YYDKDF (reference sequence). After removal of 1 base from V and 5 bases from J, the junction contained 12 bases not matched to a gene. CDR3 DNA sequence: TGTGCCACCAGCAGAGCAGTAATAGCGGGAGTCGGGGACGAGCAGTACTTC. This translates into CATSRAVIAGVGDEQYF.

This clonotype showed up just once. The gene calls are TRBV7-3 and TRBJ2-1, with D tentatively TRBD2 (5 bases). Trimming cost V 5 bases and J 5 bases, with 13 bases left between them. Germline V CDR1 and CDR2: SGHTA, FQGTGA. This CDR3 spans 14 amino acids. The DNA of the CDR3 is TGTGCCAGCAGCATCGGGATTGCGGACAATGAGCAGTTCTTC. This codes for CASSIGIADNEQFF.

In this sample, this clonotype turned up many times. The chain links TRBV16 to TRBJ1-2; D remains unclear. CDR3 length equals 16 residues. Trimming took off 1 base at V and 0 bases at J, with 12 bases between the two ends. CDR1 KGHSY and CDR2 FQNENV come from the germline V gene. DNA for the CDR3: TGTGCCAGCAGCCAATTTGGGGAAGCTGCTAACTATGGCTACACCTTC. Its translation: CASSQFGEAANYGYTF.

This chain connects TRBV9 to TRBJ1-2, with D perhaps TRBD1 (6 bases). V lost 3 bases to trimming and J lost 2 bases, with 14 bases between them. This CDR3 comprises 15 residues. Per the germline V gene, CDR1 is SGDLS and CDR2 is YYNGEE. In DNA, the CDR3 is TGTGCCAGCAGCGAGGCCGGACAGCCAAACTATGGCTACACCTTC. Its protein product is CASSEAGQPNYGYTF. Full variable domain (missing parts from reference TRBV9 and TRBJ1-2): DSGVTQTPKHLITATGQRVTLRCSPRSGDLSVYWYQQSLDQGLQFLIQYYNGEERAKGNILERFSAQQFPDLHSELNLSSLELGDSALYFCASSEAGQPNYGYTFGSGTRLTVV.

This chain connects TRBV10-2 to TRBJ1-2; D call uncertain. The CDR3 totals 17 residues. The germline V and J ends were trimmed by 2 bases and 0 bases, with 16 bases remaining between them. Germline-derived CDR1 and CDR2 are WSHSY and SAAADI. CDR3 sequence (DNA): TGCGCCAGCAGTGAGAGTCCGGTCGGGCGAGCTAACTATGGCTACACCTTC. It specifies CASSESPVGRANYGYTF.

The chain is built from TRBV19 and TRBJ2-7; D might be TRBD1 (6 bases). Trimming shortened V by 5 bases and J by 2 bases, and 10 bases separated the two germline ends. The CDR3 runs 13 residues. Germline CDR1 is LNHDA and CDR2 is SQIVND (reference sequence). This chain's CDR3 is CASSWDTTYEQYF. Here the CDR3 DNA reads TGTGCCAGTAGTTGGGACACCACCTACGAGCAGTACTTC.

The gene calls are TRBV29-1 and TRBJ2-3; D may match TRBD1 or TRBD2 (5 bases each). The CDR3 has 13 residues. Germline CDR1 is SQVTM and CDR2 is ANQGSEA. The ends were cut back, 6 bases at V and 0 bases at J, with 10 bases in the middle. The CDR3 DNA reads as TGCAGCGTAGAGGGGTCTAGCACAGATACGCAGTATTTT. This translates into CSVEGSSTDTQYF.

CDR3 sequence (DNA): TGTGCCTGGACCAGTGGGGCAATCGCGCCTGAAGCTTTCTTT. Protein product: CAWTSGAIAPEAFF. The J gene is TRBJ1-1, the V gene TRBV30, with a weak D call TRBD1 (5 bases). The CDR3 extends over 14 amino acids. Germline V gene data show CDR1 as GTSNPN and CDR2 as SVGIG (reference sequence). Trimming took 4 bases from V and 6 from J, leaving 18 bases between them.

This clonotype was seen repeatedly, ten times or more. The chain employs TRBV7-2 and TRBJ2-3; the D gene is possibly TRBD2 (7 bases). The germline CDR1 and CDR2 sequences are SGHTA and FQGNSA. Trimming shortened V by 5 bases and J by 6 bases, and 15 bases separated the two germline ends. The CDR3 contains 14 residues. The CDR3 nucleotides read TGTGCCAGCAGCCCCCTCCGGGGGGCGGATACGCAGTATTTT. It is translated as CASSPLRGADTQYF.

J is TRBJ2-7 and V is TRBV2; no reliable D call. Deletions cut 6 bases from V and 6 bases from J, with 9 bases between. The CDR3 has 11 residues. Germline V gives CDR1 SNHLY, CDR2 FYNNEI. The CDR3 here is CASRASPEQYF. CDR3 bases: TGTGCCAGCAGGGCTAGTCCCGAGCAGTACTTC.

This chain uses TRBV7-9 with TRBJ1-3; D possibly corresponds to TRBD1 (6 bases). The germline V and J ends were trimmed by 4 bases and 4 bases, with 14 bases remaining between them. The CDR3 has 15 residues. CDR1 and CDR2 (germline): SEHNR, FQNEAQ (reference sequence). The CDR3: CASSSPEGTGNTIYF. DNA for the CDR3: TGTGCCAGCAGCTCACCAGAGGGGACAGGAAACACCATATATTTT.

Comments on this clonotype: A much bigger clone sits one base away, suggesting this may be a read error. The chain joins TRBV6-5 to TRBJ1-2; no definite D call. The CDR3 sequence is 13 residues long. Per the germline V gene, CDR1 is MNHEY and CDR2 is SVGAGI. Trimming removed 5 bases from V and 7 bases from J, with 14 bases in between. CDR3 bases: TGTGCCAGCAGTCGGGCGGAGCCATCTGGCTACACCTTC. Protein product: CASSRAEPSGYTF.

In DNA form, the CDR3 reads TGTGCCAGCAGCTTAAGTAGGGACTTCAATGAGCAGTTCTTC. Amino acid sequence: CASSLSRDFNEQFF. The chain carries TRBV7-3 and TRBJ2-1, with D tentatively TRBD2 (6 bases). Germline lookup yields CDR1 SGHTA and CDR2 FQGTGA. The CDR3 consists of 14 residues. Trimming took off 1 base at V and 6 bases at J, with 10 bases between the two ends.

The chain uses TRBV7-9 and TRBJ1-5, with D perhaps matching TRBD1 (5 bases). CDR3 length equals 15 residues. Germline-derived CDR1 and CDR2 are SEHNR and FQNEAQ (reference sequence). V lost 3 bases and J 5 bases, leaving 14 bases between the germline ends. This chain's CDR3 is CASSLKGADDQPQHF. The CDR3 DNA is TGTGCCAGCAGCTTGAAAGGGGCCGACGATCAGCCCCAGCATTTT.

The genes are TRBV9 and TRBJ1-2; no firm D call. The V end was cut by 4 bases, the J end by 6 bases, with 19 bases between. Germline lookup yields CDR1 SGDLS and CDR2 YYNGEE. This CDR3 is 15 amino acids long. The DNA of the CDR3 is TGTGCCAGCAGCCAAGTTTCAGGTTTGAACCATGGCTACACCTTC. Encoded protein: CASSQVSGLNHGYTF.

The gene calls are TRBV29-1 and TRBJ1-6, with no clear D. Germline loops: CDR1 SQVTM, CDR2 ANQGSEA. The CDR3 extends over 15 amino acids. With 6 bases removed from V and 7 bases from J, the gap between germline ends came to 19 bases. The CDR3 region has the DNA TGCAGCGTGACCCTTTCGGTAGACGTCAATTCACCCCTCCACTTT. Its translation: CSVTLSVDVNSPLHF.

The V call is TRBV2, the J call TRBJ2-1; either TRBD1 or TRBD2 may fit D (5 bases each). Trimming took 6 bases from V and 8 from J, leaving 17 bases between them. The CDR3 is 14 residues long. CDR1 SNHLY and CDR2 FYNNEI come from the germline V gene. The CDR3 here is CASRTRVVGHEQFF. CDR3 in DNA: TGTGCCAGCAGGACGCGGGTAGTGGGGCATGAGCAGTTCTTC.

This clonotype was recorded only once. Given the absence of the conserved phenylalanine or tryptophan at the CDR3 end, a read error is likely. This CDR3 is CASSLVPGRVQETQYV. The CDR3 DNA sequence: TGTGCCAGCAGCTTAGTCCCGGGACGAGTCCAAGAGACCCAGTACGTC. The chain has TRBV7-2 and TRBJ2-5; possibly TRBD1 or TRBD2 for D (5 bases each). Germline values: CDR1 SGHTA, CDR2 FQGNSA. V lost 1 base and J lost 1, with 13 bases in between. This CDR3 comprises 16 residues.

This clonotype came up once. V usage is TRBV15 and J usage is TRBJ2-7, with TRBD1 matching over 7 bases. Trimming took 3 bases from V and 1 from J; bases not matched to a gene: 6. This CDR3 has 15 amino acids. The germline gives CDR1 LNHNV, CDR2 YYDKDF (reference sequence). The CDR3 here is CATSRGTASSYEQYF. The CDR3 DNA is TGTGCCACCAGCAGGGGGACAGCATCGTCCTACGAGCAGTACTTC.

The chain couples TRBV25-1 to TRBJ2-3; no reliable D call. V was trimmed by 9 bases and J by 2 bases, leaving 18 bases between them. This CDR3 has 15 residues. CDR1 and CDR2 (germline): MGHDK, SYGVNS. The CDR3 here is CASGPHRASTDTQYF. The CDR3 coding sequence is TGTGCCAGTGGACCTCACAGAGCATCCACAGATACGCAGTATTTT.

V gene TRBV10-2 combines with J gene TRBJ2-7; D unresolved. CDR3 length equals 13 residues. V was shortened by 3 bases and J by 2 bases, with 8 bases between the two germline ends. Germline lookup yields CDR1 WSHSY and CDR2 SAAADI. The CDR3 protein is CASSENWAYEQYF. CDR3 in DNA: TGCGCCAGCAGTGAAAATTGGGCCTACGAGCAGTACTTC.

The chain employs TRBV7-9 and TRBJ2-5; 10 nucleotides agree with TRBD2. Trimming removed 5 bases from V and 1 base from J; junction bases left unmatched: 10. Germline CDR1 and CDR2: SEHNR and FQNEAQ (reference sequence). The CDR3 totals 17 residues. The CDR3 coding sequence is TGTGCCAGCAGCCACTTGGCAGCGGGGGGGCTCCAAGAGACCCAGTACTTC. It codes for CASSHLAAGGLQETQYF.